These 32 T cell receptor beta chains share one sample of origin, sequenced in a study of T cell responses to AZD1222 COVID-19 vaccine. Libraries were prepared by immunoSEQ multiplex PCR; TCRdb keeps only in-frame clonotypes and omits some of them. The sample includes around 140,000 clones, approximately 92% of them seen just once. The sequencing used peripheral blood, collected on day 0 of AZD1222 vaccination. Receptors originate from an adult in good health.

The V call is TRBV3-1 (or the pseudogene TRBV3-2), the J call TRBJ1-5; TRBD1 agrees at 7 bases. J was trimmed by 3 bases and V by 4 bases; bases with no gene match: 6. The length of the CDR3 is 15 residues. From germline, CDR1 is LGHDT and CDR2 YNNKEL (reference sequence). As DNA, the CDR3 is TGTGCCAGCAGCCCGGACAGGTCTTACAATCAGCCCCAGCATTTT. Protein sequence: CASSPDRSYNQPQHF.

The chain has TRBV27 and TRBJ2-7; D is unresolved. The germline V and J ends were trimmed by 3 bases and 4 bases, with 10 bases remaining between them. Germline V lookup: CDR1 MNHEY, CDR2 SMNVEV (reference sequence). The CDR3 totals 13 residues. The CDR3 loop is CASSLLGRYEQYF. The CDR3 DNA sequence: TGTGCCAGCAGTTTGCTCGGACGGTACGAGCAGTACTTC.

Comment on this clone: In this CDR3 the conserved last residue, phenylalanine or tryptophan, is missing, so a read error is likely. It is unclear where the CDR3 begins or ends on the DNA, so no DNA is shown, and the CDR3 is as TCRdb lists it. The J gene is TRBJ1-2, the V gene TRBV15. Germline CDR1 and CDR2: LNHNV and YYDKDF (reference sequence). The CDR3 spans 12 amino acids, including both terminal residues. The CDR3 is CATSRGLWAPRY.

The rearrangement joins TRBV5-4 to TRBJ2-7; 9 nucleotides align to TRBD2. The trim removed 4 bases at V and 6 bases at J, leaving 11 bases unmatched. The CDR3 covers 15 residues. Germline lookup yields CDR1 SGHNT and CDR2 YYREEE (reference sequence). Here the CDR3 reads CASSPRGGRATEQYF. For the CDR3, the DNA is TGTGCCAGCAGCCCGAGGGGCGGGAGGGCCACCGAGCAGTACTTC.

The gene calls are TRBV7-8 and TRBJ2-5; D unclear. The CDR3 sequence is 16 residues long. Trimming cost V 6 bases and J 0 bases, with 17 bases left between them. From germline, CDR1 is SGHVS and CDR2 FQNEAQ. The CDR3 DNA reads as TGTGCCAGCAGTCAAAACCCATCCTCCTACCAAGAGACCCAGTACTTC. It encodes CASSQNPSSYQETQYF.

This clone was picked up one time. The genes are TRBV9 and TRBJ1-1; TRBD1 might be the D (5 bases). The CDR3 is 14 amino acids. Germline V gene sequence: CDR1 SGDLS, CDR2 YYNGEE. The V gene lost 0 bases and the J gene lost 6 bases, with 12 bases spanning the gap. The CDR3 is CASSVGGGAAEAFF. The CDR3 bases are TGTGCCAGCAGCGTAGGTGGGGGAGCAGCTGAAGCTTTCTTT.

CDR3 sequence (DNA): TGTGCCAGCAGCCCGGACTTAGTAGCCGGGGAGCTGTTTTTT. Protein sequence: CASSPDLVAGELFF. This rearrangement joins TRBV7-9 to TRBJ2-2, with a possible D match to TRBD2 (5 bases). This CDR3 comprises 14 residues. Trimming removed 5 bases at V and 6 bases at J, with 13 bases between. The germline V gene has CDR1 SEHNR and CDR2 FQNEAQ (reference sequence).

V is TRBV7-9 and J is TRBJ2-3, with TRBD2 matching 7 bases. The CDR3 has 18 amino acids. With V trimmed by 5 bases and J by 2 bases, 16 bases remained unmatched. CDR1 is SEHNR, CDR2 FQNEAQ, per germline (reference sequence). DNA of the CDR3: TGTGCCAGCAGCGACACCTATTCTGAAGCGGGGCTCACAGATACGCAGTATTTT. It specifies CASSDTYSEAGLTDTQYF. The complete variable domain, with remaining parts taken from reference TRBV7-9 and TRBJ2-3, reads DTGVSQNPRHKITKRGQNVTFRCDPISEHNRLYWYRQTLGQGPEFLTYFQNEAQLEKSRLLSDRFSAERPKGSFSTLEIQRTEQGDSAMYLCASSDTYSEAGLTDTQYFGPGTRLTVL.

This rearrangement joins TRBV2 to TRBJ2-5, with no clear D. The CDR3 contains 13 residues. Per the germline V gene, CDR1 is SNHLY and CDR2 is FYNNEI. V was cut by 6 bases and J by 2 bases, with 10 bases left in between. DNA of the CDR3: TGTGCCAGCAGCCTGGCGCATCAAGAGACCCAGTACTTC. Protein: CASSLAHQETQYF.

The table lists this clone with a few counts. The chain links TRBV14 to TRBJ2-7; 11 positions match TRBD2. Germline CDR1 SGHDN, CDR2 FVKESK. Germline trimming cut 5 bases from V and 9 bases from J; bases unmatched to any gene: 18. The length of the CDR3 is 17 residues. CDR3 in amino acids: CASSGELAGDSFAGQYF. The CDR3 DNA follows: TGTGCCAGCAGCGGCGAACTAGCGGGAGACTCTTTCGCTGGGCAGTACTTC.

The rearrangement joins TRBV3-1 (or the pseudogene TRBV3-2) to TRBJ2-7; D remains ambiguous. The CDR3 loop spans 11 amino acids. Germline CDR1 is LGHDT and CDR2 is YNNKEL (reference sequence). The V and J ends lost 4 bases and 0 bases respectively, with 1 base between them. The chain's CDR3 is CASSLSYEQYF. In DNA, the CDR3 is TGTGCCAGCAGCCTCTCCTACGAGCAGTACTTC.

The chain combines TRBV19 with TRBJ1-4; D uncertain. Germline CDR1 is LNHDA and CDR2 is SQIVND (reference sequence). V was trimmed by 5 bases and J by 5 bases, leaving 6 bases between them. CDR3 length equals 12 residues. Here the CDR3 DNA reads TGTGCCAGTAGTCCTCTGAATGAAAAACTGTTTTTT. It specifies CASSPLNEKLFF.

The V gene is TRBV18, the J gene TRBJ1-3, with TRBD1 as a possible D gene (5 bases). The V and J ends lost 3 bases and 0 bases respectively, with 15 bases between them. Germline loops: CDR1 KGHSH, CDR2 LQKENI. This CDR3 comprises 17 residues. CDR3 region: CASSPQQGAHSGNTIYF. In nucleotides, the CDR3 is TGTGCCAGCTCACCGCAACAAGGGGCACACTCTGGAAACACCATATATTTT.

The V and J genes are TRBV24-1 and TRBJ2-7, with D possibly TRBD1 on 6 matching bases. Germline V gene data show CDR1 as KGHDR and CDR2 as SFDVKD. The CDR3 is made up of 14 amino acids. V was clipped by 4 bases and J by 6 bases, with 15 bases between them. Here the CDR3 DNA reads TGTGCCACCAGTGAAGCCGGGACACCGAGCGAGCAGTACTTC. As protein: CATSEAGTPSEQYF.

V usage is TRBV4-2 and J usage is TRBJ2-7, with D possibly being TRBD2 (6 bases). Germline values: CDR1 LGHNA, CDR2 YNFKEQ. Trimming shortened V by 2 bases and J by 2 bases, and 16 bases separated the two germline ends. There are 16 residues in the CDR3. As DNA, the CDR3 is TGTGCCAGCAGCCAATTATCCCTCTCGGGGGCCTACGAGCAGTACTTC. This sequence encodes CASSQLSLSGAYEQYF.

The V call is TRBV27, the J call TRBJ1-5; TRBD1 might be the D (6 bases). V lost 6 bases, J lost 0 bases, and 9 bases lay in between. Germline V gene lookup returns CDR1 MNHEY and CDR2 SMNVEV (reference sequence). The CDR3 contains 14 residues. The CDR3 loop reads CASSRQASNQPQHF. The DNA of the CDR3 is TGTGCCAGCAGCCGACAGGCTAGCAATCAGCCCCAGCATTTT.

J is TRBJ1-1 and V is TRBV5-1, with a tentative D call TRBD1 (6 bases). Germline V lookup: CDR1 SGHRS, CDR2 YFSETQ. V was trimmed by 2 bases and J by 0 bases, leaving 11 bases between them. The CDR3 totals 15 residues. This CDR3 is CASSLTGFMNTEAFF. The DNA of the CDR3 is TGCGCCAGCAGCTTAACAGGGTTCATGAACACTGAAGCTTTCTTT.

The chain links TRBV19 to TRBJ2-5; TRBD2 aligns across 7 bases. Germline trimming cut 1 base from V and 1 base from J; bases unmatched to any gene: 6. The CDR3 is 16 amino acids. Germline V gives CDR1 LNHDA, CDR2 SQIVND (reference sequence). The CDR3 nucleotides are TGTGCCAGTAGTATAGGGCTGGTAGCGGGCCAAGAGACCCAGTACTTC. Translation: CASSIGLVAGQETQYF.

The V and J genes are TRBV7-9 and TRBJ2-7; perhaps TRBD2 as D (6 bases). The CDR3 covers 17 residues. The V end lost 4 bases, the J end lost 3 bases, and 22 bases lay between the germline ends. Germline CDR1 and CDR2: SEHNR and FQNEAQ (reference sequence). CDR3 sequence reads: CASSSFGAGQGDYEQYF. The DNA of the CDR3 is TGTGCCAGCAGCTCTTTTGGGGCGGGGCAGGGTGACTACGAGCAGTACTTC.

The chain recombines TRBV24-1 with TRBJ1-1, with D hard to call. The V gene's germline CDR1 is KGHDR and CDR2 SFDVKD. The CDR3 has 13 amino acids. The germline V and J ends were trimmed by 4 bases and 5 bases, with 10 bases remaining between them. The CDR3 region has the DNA TGTGCCACCAGTGACCCGGGTCGAACTGAAGCTTTCTTT. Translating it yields CATSDPGRTEAFF.

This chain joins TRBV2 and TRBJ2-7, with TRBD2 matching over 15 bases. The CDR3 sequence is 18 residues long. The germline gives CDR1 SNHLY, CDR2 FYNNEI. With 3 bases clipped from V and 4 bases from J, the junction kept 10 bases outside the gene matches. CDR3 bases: TGTGCCAGCAGTGATCATCCCGGGACTAGCGGGAGGTGGTACGAGCAGTACTTC. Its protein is CASSDHPGTSGRWYEQYF.

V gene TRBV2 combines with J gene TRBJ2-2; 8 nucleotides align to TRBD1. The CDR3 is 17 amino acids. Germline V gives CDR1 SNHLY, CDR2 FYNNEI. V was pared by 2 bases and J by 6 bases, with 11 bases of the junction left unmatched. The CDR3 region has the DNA TGTGCCAGCAGTGAATTTTCCGGACAGGGAGGTGCCGGGGAGCTGTTTTTT. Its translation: CASSEFSGQGGAGELFF. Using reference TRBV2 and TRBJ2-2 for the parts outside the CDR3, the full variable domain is EPEVTQTPSHQVTQMGQEVILRCVPISNHLYFYWYRQILGQKVEFLVSFYNNEISEKSEIFDDQFSVERPDGSNFTLKIRSTKLEDSAMYFCASSEFSGQGGAGELFFGEGSRLTVL.

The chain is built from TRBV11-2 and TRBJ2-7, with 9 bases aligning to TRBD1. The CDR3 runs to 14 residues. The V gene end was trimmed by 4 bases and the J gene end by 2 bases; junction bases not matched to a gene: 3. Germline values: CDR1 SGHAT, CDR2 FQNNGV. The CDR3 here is CASSYRQGAYEQYF. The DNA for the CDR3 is TGTGCCAGCAGCTATAGACAGGGGGCCTACGAGCAGTACTTC.

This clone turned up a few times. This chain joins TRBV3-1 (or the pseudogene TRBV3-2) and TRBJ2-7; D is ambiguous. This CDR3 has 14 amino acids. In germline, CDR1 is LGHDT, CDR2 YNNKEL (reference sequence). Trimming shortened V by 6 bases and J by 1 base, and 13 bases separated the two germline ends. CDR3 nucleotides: TGTGCCAGCAGACTCTGGGCAGGTTCCTACGAGCAGTACTTC. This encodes CASRLWAGSYEQYF.

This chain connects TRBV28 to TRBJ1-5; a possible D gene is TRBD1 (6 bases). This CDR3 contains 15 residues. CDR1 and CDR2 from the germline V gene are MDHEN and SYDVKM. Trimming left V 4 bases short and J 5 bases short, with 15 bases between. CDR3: CASSSPQGGDQPQHF. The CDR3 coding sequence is TGTGCCAGCAGTTCCCCCCAAGGGGGGGATCAGCCCCAGCATTTT.

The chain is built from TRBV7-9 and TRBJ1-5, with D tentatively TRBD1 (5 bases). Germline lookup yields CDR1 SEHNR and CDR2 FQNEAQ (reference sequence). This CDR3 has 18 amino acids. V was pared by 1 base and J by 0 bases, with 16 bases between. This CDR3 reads CASSLVGVGSYSNQPQHF. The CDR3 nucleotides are TGTGCCAGCAGCTTAGTGGGGGTCGGAAGTTATAGCAATCAGCCCCAGCATTTT.

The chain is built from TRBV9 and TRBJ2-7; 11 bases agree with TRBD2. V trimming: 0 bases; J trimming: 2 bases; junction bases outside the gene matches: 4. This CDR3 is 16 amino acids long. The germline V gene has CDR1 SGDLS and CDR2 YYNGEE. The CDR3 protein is CASSVATSGITYEQYF. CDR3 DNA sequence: TGTGCCAGCAGCGTAGCGACTAGCGGGATCACCTACGAGCAGTACTTC.

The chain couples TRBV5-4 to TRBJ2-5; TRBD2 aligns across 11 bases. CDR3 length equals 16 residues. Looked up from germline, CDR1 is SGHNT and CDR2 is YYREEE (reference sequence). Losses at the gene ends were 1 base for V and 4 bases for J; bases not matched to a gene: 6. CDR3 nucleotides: TGTGCCAGCAGCTTGAATAGCGGGAGGGCCCGAGAGACCCAGTACTTC. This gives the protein CASSLNSGRARETQYF.

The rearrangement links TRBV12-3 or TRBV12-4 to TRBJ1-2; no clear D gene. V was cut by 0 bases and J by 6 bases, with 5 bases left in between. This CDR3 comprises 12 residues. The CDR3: CASSLALHGYTF. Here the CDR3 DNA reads TGTGCCAGCAGTTTAGCGCTACATGGCTACACCTTC.

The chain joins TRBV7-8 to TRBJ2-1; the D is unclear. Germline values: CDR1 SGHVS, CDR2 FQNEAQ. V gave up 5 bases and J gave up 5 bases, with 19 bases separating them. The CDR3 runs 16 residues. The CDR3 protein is CASSPRRVIANNEQFF. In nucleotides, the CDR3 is TGTGCCAGCAGCCCCCGAAGAGTGATTGCTAACAATGAGCAGTTCTTC.

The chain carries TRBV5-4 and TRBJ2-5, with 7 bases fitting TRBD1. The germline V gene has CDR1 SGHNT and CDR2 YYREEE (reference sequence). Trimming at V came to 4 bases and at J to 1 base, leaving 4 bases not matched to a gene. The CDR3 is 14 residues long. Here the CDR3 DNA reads TGTGCCAGCAGCGTGACAGGGAGCCAAGAGACCCAGTACTTC. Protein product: CASSVTGSQETQYF.

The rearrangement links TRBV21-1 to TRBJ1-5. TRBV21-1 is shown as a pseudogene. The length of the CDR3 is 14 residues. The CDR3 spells CASSKVEGKGPQHF. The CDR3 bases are TGTGCCAGCAGCAAAGTGGAGGGTAAGGGACCCCAGCATTTT.